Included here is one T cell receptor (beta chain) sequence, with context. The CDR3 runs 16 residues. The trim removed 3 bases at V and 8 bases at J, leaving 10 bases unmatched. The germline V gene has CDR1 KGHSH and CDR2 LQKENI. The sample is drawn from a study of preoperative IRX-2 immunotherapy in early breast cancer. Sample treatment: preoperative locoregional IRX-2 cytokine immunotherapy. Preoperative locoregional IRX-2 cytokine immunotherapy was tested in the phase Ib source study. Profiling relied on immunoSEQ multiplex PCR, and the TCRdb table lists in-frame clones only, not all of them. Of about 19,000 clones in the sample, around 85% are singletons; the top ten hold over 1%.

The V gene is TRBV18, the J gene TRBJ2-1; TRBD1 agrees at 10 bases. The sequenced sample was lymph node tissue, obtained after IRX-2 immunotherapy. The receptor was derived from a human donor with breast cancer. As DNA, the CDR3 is TGTGCCAGCTCACCGATTCCGGGACAGGGGATCGATGAGCAGTTCTTC. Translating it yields CASSPIPGQGIDEQFF.